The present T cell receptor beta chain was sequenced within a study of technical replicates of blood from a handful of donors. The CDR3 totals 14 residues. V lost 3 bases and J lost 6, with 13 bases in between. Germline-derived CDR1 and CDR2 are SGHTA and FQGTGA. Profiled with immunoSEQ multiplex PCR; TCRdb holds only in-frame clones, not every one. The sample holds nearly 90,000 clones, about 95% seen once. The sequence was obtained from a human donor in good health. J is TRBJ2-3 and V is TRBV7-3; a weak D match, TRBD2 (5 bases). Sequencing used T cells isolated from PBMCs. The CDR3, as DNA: TGTGCCAGCAGCTTGAACGGGGTGGCGGATACGCAGTATTTT. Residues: CASSLNGVADTQYF. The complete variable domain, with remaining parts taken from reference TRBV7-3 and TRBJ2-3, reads GAGVSQTPSNKVTEKGKYVELRCDPISGHTALYWYRQSLGQGPEFLIYFQGTGAADDSGLPNDRFFAVRPEGSVSTLKIQRTERGDSAVYLCASSLNGVADTQYFGPGTRLTVL.